This TCR beta chain is drawn from a study of shared clonotypes between healthy human individuals. The assay was immunoSEQ multiplex PCR, and TCRdb's table has in-frame clones only and misses some. The sample includes 2 million to 2.5 million clones, roughly 95% of them seen just once. Looked up from germline, CDR1 is KGHSH and CDR2 is LQKENI. The CDR3 loop spans 14 amino acids. Deletions cut 1 base from V and 3 bases from J, with 6 bases between. The sample holds one count of this clone. Its specificity is not known. Distinct nucleotide sequences in the sample also encode this CDR3. Study-wide results and limits: Researchers sampled only blood; tissue repertoires likely differ. Naive subsets, compared against memory subsets, generally had larger estimated richness values.

The sequenced sample consisted of naive CD4+ T cells sorted from blood. Indicated subset: CD45RA+ positively selected. The sequence was collected from a man aged 18 to 30 in good health. The chain links TRBV18 to TRBJ1-4; no clear D. The CDR3 protein is CASSPQGSNEKLFF. CDR3 sequence (DNA): TGTGCCAGCTCACCACAGGGATCTAATGAAAAACTGTTTTTT.